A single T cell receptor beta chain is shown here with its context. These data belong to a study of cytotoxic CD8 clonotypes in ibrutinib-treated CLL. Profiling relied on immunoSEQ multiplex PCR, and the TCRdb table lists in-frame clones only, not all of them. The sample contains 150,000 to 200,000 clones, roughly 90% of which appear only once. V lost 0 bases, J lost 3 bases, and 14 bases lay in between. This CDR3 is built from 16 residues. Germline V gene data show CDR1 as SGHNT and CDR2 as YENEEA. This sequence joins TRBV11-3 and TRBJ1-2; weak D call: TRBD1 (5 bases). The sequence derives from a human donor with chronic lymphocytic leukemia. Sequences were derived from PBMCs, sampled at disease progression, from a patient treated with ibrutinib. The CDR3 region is CASSLEGREADYGYTF. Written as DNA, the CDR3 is TGTGCCAGCAGCTTAGAAGGCAGGGAGGCTGACTATGGCTACACCTTC.